A selection of T cell receptor beta chains follows, all from one sample in a study of blood T cell repertoires in COVID-19. Profiled with immunoSEQ multiplex PCR; TCRdb holds only in-frame clones, not every one. The table lists approximately 300,000 clones, approximately 90% of them singletons, with about 6% in the top ten. Sequencing used PBMCs or T cells enriched from blood (not recorded which). Receptors originate from a woman in her twenties or thirties who had recovered from COVID-19. CDR3s include the opening cysteine and the closing phenylalanine or tryptophan. A D gene is named only where the DNA matches it firmly. Not all rows give a size; the values are once, few, many and, for expanded clones, a class.

v_gene	j_gene	abundance	d_gene	CDR3nt	CDR3aa
TRBV12-3/TRBV12-4	TRBJ1-1	NA	NA	TGTGCCAGCAGTTTAGTATCCACTGAAGCTTTCTTT	CASSLVSTEAFF
TRBV29-1	TRBJ1-5	NA	NA	TGCAGCGTTGGTTCCGAGGGTCAGCCCCAGCATTTT	CSVGSEGQPQHF
TRBV5-6	TRBJ2-7	NA	NA	TGTGCCAGCAGCTTGCCGACAGGTCCCCAGGTGGAGCAGTACTTC	CASSLPTGPQVEQYF
TRBV10-2	TRBJ1-1	NA	NA	TGCGCCAGCAGTGAGTCACAGGGAACTGAAGCTTTCTTT	CASSESQGTEAFF
TRBV5-7	TRBJ1-3	NA	TRBD1	TGTGCCAGCAGCTTGGCTGGACAGGTCTCTGGAAACACCATATATTTT	CASSLAGQVSGNTIYF
TRBV30	TRBJ1-3	NA	NA	TGTGCCTGGAGTCGAGCGGACAGTTCTGGAAACACCATATATTTT	CAWSRADSSGNTIYF
TRBV5-4	TRBJ2-1	NA	TRBD1	TGTGCCAGCAGCCGGGACAGGGAGGATGAGCAGTTCTTC	CASSRDREDEQFF
TRBV6-5	TRBJ1-5	NA	TRBD1	TGTGCCAGCAGAAAGACAGGGTTTCGGCAGCCCCAGCATTTT	CASRKTGFRQPQHF
TRBV7-9	TRBJ1-4	once	TRBD1	TGTGCCAGCAGCTTCCAGGGACAGCGTGAAAAACTGTTTTTT	CASSFQGQREKLFF
TRBV25-1	TRBJ1-5	NA	NA	TGTGCCAGCAGTCCGGGCAATCAGCCCCAGCATTTT	CASSPGNQPQHF
TRBV18	TRBJ2-1	NA	NA	TGTGCCAGCTCACGTCGCGGGTCGGACTACCTCAATGAGCAGTTCTTC	CASSRRGSDYLNEQFF
TRBV19	TRBJ1-1	NA	TRBD1	TGTGCCAGTAGTTTCCGGACAGGGAACACTGAAGCTTTCTTT	CASSFRTGNTEAFF
TRBV5-3	TRBJ1-2	NA	NA	TGTGCCAGCGCCCAATCCGAACTTGACAGGACCCTCTATGGCTACACCTTC	CASAQSELDRTLYGYTF
TRBV3-1/TRBV3-2	TRBJ1-1	NA	NA	TGTGCCAGCAGCCAAGGTTTGGGGGGGACTGAAGCTTTCTTT	CASSQGLGGTEAFF
TRBV19	TRBJ1-2	NA	TRBD1	TGTGCCAGTAGTACCCCGCCGGACAGGGTTGGCTACACCTTC	CASSTPPDRVGYTF
TRBV6-5	TRBJ1-1	NA	NA	TGTGCCAGCAGTTACTCGCCGGCTGAAGCTTTCTTT	CASSYSPAEAFF
TRBV5-1	TRBJ2-1	NA	TRBD2	TGCGCCAGCAGCTTGGCCGGGACTAGCGGGGGGTCCAATGAGCAGTTCTTC	CASSLAGTSGGSNEQFF
TRBV7-2	TRBJ2-4	few	NA	TGTGCCAGCAGCCCGGAGGGCATTCAGTACTTC	CASSPEGIQYF
TRBV5-1	TRBJ1-1	NA	NA	TGCGCCAGCAGCAGAGACATCCCGGTAAACACTGAAGCTTTCTTT	CASSRDIPVNTEAFF
TRBV5-5	TRBJ1-6	NA	NA	TGTGCCAGCAGCTTGACGTACCAGAATTCACCCCTCCACTTT	CASSLTYQNSPLHF
TRBV11-3	TRBJ2-7	NA	TRBD1	TGTGCCAGCAGCTCGACAGGGGCCGAGCAGTACTTC	CASSSTGAEQYF
TRBV10-1	TRBJ2-3	NA	NA	TGCGCCAGCGATCCCGGGACACCCGTTGTTACGCAGTATTTT	CASDPGTPVVTQYF
TRBV19	TRBJ2-5	NA	TRBD2	TGTGCCAGTAGTCCCCATTCCGGGACTAGCGGGACCCAGTACTTC	CASSPHSGTSGTQYF
TRBV9	TRBJ2-1	NA	NA	TGTGCCAGCAGCGTAGGACAGGTGAATGAGCAGTTCTTC	CASSVGQVNEQFF
TRBV30	TRBJ1-1	NA	NA	TGTGCCTGGAGTGAAGGACTTCTGGCGGAAGCTTTCTTT	CAWSEGLLAEAFF
TRBV6-5	TRBJ2-7	NA	TRBD1	TGTGCCAGCAGTAGCTCCGGGACAGGATCCTACGAGCAGTACTTC	CASSSSGTGSYEQYF